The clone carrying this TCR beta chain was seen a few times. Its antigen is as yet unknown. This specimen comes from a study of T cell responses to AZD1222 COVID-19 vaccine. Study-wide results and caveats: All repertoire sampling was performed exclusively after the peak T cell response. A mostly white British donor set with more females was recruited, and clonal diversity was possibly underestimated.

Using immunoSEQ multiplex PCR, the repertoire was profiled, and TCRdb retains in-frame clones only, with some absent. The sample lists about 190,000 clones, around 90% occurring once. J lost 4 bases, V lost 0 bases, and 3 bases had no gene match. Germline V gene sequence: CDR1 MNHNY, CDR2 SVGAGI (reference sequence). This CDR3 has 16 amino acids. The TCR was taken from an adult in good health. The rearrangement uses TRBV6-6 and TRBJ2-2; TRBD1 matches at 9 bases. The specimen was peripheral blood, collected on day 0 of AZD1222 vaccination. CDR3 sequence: CASSYSTGGSTGELFF. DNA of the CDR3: TGTGCCAGCAGTTACTCTACAGGGGGCAGCACCGGGGAGCTGTTTTTT.